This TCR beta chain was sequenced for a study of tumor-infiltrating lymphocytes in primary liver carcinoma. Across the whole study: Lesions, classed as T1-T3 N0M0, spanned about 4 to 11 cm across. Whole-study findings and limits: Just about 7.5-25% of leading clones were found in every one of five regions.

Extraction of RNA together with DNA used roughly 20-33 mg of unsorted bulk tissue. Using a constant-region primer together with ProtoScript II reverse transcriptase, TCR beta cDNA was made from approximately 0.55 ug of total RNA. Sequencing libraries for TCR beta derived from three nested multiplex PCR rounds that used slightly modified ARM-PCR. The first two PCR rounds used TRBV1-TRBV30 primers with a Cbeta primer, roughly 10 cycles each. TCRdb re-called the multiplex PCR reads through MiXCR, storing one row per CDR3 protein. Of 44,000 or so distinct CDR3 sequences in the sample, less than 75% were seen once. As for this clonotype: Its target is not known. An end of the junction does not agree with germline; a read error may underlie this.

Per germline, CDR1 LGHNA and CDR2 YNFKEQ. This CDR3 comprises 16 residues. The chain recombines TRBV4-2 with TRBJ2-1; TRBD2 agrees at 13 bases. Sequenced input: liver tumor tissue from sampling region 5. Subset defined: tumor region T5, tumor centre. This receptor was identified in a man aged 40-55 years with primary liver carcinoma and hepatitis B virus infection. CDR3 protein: CTSSQDTSGRAKELFF. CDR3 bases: TGTACCAGCAGCCAAGATACTAGCGGGAGGGCAAAGGAGCTGTTCTTC.